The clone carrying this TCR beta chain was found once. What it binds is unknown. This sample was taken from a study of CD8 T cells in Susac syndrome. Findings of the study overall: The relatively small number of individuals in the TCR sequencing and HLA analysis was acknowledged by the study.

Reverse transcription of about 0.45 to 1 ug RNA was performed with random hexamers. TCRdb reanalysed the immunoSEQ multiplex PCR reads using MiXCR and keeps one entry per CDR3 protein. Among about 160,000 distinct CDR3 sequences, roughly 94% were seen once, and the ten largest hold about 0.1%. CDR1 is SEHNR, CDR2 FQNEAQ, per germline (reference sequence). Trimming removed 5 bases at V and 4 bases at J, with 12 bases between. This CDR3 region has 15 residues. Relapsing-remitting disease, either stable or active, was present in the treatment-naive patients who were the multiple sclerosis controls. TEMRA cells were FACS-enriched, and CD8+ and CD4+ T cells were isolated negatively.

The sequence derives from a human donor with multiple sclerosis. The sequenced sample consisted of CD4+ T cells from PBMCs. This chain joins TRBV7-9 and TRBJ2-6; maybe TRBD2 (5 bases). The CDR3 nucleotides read TGTGCCAGCAGCACCGGGGTATTCGGGGCCAACGTCCTGACTTTC. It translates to CASSTGVFGANVLTF.